These T cell receptor beta chains were read from a single sample in a study of post-analysis software for immune sequencing data. TCRdb independently ran MiXCR on the PCR reads; one entry per CDR3 protein. The sample consists of about 500,000 distinct CDR3 sequences, around 40% of them appearing once. Sequenced sample: blood. The receptors derive from a girl aged 5-17 years with multiple sclerosis. Each CDR3 is given with its conserved first and last residue. A D gene is named only where the DNA matches it firmly. Size is omitted from some rows. Given values are once, few, many or a class for expanded clones.

cdr3_nt: TGTGCCAGCAGCCTCGCGGGACAGGCGATCTATGGCTACACCTTC
cdr3_aa: CASSLAGQAIYGYTF
clone_size: NA
j_call: TRBJ1-2
d_call: TRBD1
v_call: TRBV7-9

cdr3_nt: TGCAGTGCTAGAGATCAAACCGGCTACACCTTC
cdr3_aa: CSARDQTGYTF
clone_size: many
j_call: TRBJ1-2
d_call: NA
v_call: TRBV20-1

cdr3_nt: TGTGCCAGCAGTCCTATCACGTCCGGAACCAGGGAGACCCAGTACTTC
cdr3_aa: CASSPITSGTRETQYF
clone_size: NA
j_call: TRBJ2-5
d_call: NA
v_call: TRBV7-2

cdr3_nt: TGTGCCAGCAGCCATCCGGGACAGGGAACCAATGAGCAGTTCTTC
cdr3_aa: CASSHPGQGTNEQFF
clone_size: NA
j_call: TRBJ2-1
d_call: TRBD1
v_call: TRBV4-2

cdr3_nt: TGTGCCAGCAGCCAAGATTATTTCGAGACCCAGTACTTC
cdr3_aa: CASSQDYFETQYF
clone_size: NA
j_call: TRBJ2-5
d_call: NA
v_call: TRBV4-2

cdr3_nt: TGTGCCAGCTCACCACCGGCCCGGATGGTCTACGAGCAGTACTTC
cdr3_aa: CASSPPARMVYEQYF
clone_size: NA
j_call: TRBJ2-7
d_call: NA
v_call: TRBV18

cdr3_nt: TGTGCCAGCCAGAACCCTAGCTCCTACAATGAGCAGTTCTTC
cdr3_aa: CASQNPSSYNEQFF
clone_size: NA
j_call: TRBJ2-1
d_call: NA
v_call: TRBV7-9

cdr3_nt: TGTGCCAGCAGCTTGGGGGGGAGGGGACCAGATACGCAGTATTTT
cdr3_aa: CASSLGGRGPDTQYF
clone_size: NA
j_call: TRBJ2-3
d_call: TRBD2
v_call: TRBV7-2

cdr3_nt: TGTGCCAGCAGCTTAGTAGCGAGTAGTGAGTGCACAGATACGCAGTATTTT
cdr3_aa: CASSLVASSECTDTQYF
clone_size: NA
j_call: TRBJ2-3
d_call: NA
v_call: TRBV7-2

cdr3_nt: TGCAGTGCTACAAAAGGGGGCTTCGACTACGAGCAGTACTTC
cdr3_aa: CSATKGGFDYEQYF
clone_size: few
j_call: TRBJ2-7
d_call: TRBD1
v_call: TRBV20-1

cdr3_nt: TGTGCCAGCAGTCAAAGTAGCGGGAGGTCCTACGAGCAGTACTTC
cdr3_aa: CASSQSSGRSYEQYF
clone_size: NA
j_call: TRBJ2-7
d_call: TRBD2
v_call: TRBV27

cdr3_nt: TGTGCCAGCAGTACCTGGAGAGAGGACAATGAGCAGTTCTTC
cdr3_aa: CASSTWREDNEQFF
clone_size: NA
j_call: TRBJ2-1
d_call: NA
v_call: TRBV28

cdr3_nt: TGTGCCAGCAGCGTAGAAAACTACAATGAGCAGTTCTTC
cdr3_aa: CASSVENYNEQFF
clone_size: NA
j_call: TRBJ2-1
d_call: NA
v_call: TRBV9

cdr3_nt: TGTGCCAGCAGTTTGGGACAGCTCTCTGGGGCCAACGTCCTGACTTTC
cdr3_aa: CASSLGQLSGANVLTF
clone_size: few
j_call: TRBJ2-6
d_call: TRBD1
v_call: TRBV28

cdr3_nt: TGTGCCAGCAAACGATCGGGGGGTTCGTACAATGAGCAGTTCTTC
cdr3_aa: CASKRSGGSYNEQFF
clone_size: few
j_call: TRBJ2-1
d_call: TRBD2
v_call: TRBV28

cdr3_nt: TGCAGTGCTAGAGATACAAGTAATCAGCCCCAGCATTTT
cdr3_aa: CSARDTSNQPQHF
clone_size: NA
j_call: TRBJ1-5
d_call: NA
v_call: TRBV20-1

cdr3_nt: TGTGCCAGCAGTCAACCCCGGGGGCCCAACGAGCAGTACTTC
cdr3_aa: CASSQPRGPNEQYF
clone_size: NA
j_call: TRBJ2-7
d_call: NA
v_call: TRBV7-9

cdr3_nt: TGCAGTGCCCATGTTAGCGGGATCTTCTCCTACAATGAGCAGTTCTTC
cdr3_aa: CSAHVSGIFSYNEQFF
clone_size: once
j_call: TRBJ2-1
d_call: TRBD2
v_call: TRBV20-1

cdr3_nt: TGCAGTGCACGGCTAGGCGGTCTCGAGACCCAGTACTTC
cdr3_aa: CSARLGGLETQYF
clone_size: few
j_call: TRBJ2-5
d_call: NA
v_call: TRBV20-1

cdr3_nt: TGTGCCAGCAGCTCACCAGGACAGGACCCCTACGAGCAGTACTTC
cdr3_aa: CASSSPGQDPYEQYF
clone_size: NA
j_call: TRBJ2-7
d_call: TRBD1
v_call: TRBV11-2

cdr3_nt: TGTGCCAGCAGTCCCGACGAAGATACGCAGTATTTT
cdr3_aa: CASSPDEDTQYF
clone_size: NA
j_call: TRBJ2-3
d_call: NA
v_call: TRBV6-2/TRBV6-3

cdr3_nt: TGTGCCAGCAGCGTACAGTTAGGGGAGACCCAGTACTTC
cdr3_aa: CASSVQLGETQYF
clone_size: NA
j_call: TRBJ2-5
d_call: NA
v_call: TRBV11-3

cdr3_nt: TGTGCCAGCAGCTCACACACAAATCTAGCGGGGGAGCAGTTCTTC
cdr3_aa: CASSSHTNLAGEQFF
clone_size: few
j_call: TRBJ2-1
d_call: TRBD2
v_call: TRBV11-1

cdr3_nt: TGCGCCAGCAGGAGAGCAGCGGAGGCCAACGTCCTGACTTTC
cdr3_aa: CASRRAAEANVLTF
clone_size: NA
j_call: TRBJ2-6
d_call: NA
v_call: TRBV5-1

cdr3_nt: TGCAGTGCCGGGACAGGGAGCTATGAAAAACTGTTTTTT
cdr3_aa: CSAGTGSYEKLFF
clone_size: NA
j_call: TRBJ1-4
d_call: TRBD1
v_call: TRBV20-1

cdr3_nt: TGTGCCAGCAGCTTAGGTTCGGTGCCCTACGAGCAGTACTTC
cdr3_aa: CASSLGSVPYEQYF
clone_size: NA
j_call: TRBJ2-7
d_call: NA
v_call: TRBV7-9

cdr3_nt: TGTGCCAGCAATCCCTCGCAGGGCTCAAATAATTCACCCCTCCACTTT
cdr3_aa: CASNPSQGSNNSPLHF
clone_size: few
j_call: TRBJ1-6
d_call: NA
v_call: TRBV4-2

cdr3_nt: TGTGCCATCAGTGGCCGCAATGAAGCTTTCTTT
cdr3_aa: CAISGRNEAFF
clone_size: NA
j_call: TRBJ1-1
d_call: NA
v_call: TRBV10-3

cdr3_nt: TGCAGTGCTAGTGAGGACCCCAATCAGCCCCAGCATTTT
cdr3_aa: CSASEDPNQPQHF
clone_size: NA
j_call: TRBJ1-5
d_call: NA
v_call: TRBV20-1

cdr3_nt: TGCAGTGCTAGACCTGGCGGGGTGAACACTGAAGCTTTCTTT
cdr3_aa: CSARPGGVNTEAFF
clone_size: NA
j_call: TRBJ1-1
d_call: NA
v_call: TRBV20-1

cdr3_nt: TGCAGTACCGCCTTTGGTGGCGGGAGCTCCTACGAGCAGTACTTC
cdr3_aa: CSTAFGGGSSYEQYF
clone_size: NA
j_call: TRBJ2-7
d_call: TRBD2
v_call: TRBV20-1